Following are 10 T cell receptor beta chains from one sample sequenced in a study of shared clonotypes between healthy human individuals. As defined, naive CD8 cells were CD45RO-negative and positively selected for CCR7, with terminally differentiated effector memory CD45RA+ cells excluded. The repertoire was sequenced with immunoSEQ multiplex PCR; TCRdb's copy has only in-frame clones and lacks some. The sample shows about 800,000 clones, about 96% of them seen only once. The specimen sequenced was naive CD8+ T cells sorted from blood. Source of these receptors: a man in his thirties or forties in good health.

The chain has TRBV28 and TRBJ2-1, with TRBD1 identical over 7 bases. V shed 7 bases and J 0 bases; nucleotides not matched to a gene: 6. Germline V CDR1 and CDR2: MDHEN, SYDVKM. This CDR3 comprises 15 residues. The CDR3 region has the DNA TGTGCCAGCACCACACAGGGGCGCTCCTACAATGAGCAGTTCTTC. Amino acids: CASTTQGRSYNEQFF. Looking up the rest from reference TRBV28 and TRBJ2-1 gives the full variable domain: DVKVTQSSRYLVKRTGEKVFLECVQDMDHENMFWYRQDPGLGLRLIYFSYDVKMKEKGDIPEGYSVSREKKERFSLILESASTNQTSMYLCASTTQGRSYNEQFFGPGTRLTVL.

This clone was counted only a few times. The same CDR3 arises from other DNA sequences in this sample as well. This sequence joins TRBV7-9 and TRBJ2-7; D gene unclear. Trimming took off 1 base at V and 5 bases at J, with 3 bases between the two ends. The CDR3 extends over 11 amino acids. CDR1 is SEHNR, CDR2 FQNEAQ, per germline (reference sequence). The CDR3 nucleotides read TGTGCCAGCAGCTTAGGAAACGAGCAGTACTTC. Its translation: CASSLGNEQYF.

This clone has only one observation. This rearrangement joins TRBV7-8 to TRBJ2-7; perhaps TRBD2 as D (5 bases). The ends were cut back, 1 base at V and 3 bases at J, with 13 bases in the middle. Per the germline V gene, CDR1 is SGHVS and CDR2 is FQNEAQ. The CDR3 runs to 15 residues. The CDR3 nucleotides are TGTGCCAGCAGCTTAGAGGCCGCTACTAGCTACGAGCAGTACTTC. Amino acid sequence: CASSLEAATSYEQYF.

The chain uses TRBV7-9 and TRBJ2-7; a possible D gene is TRBD1 (6 bases). CDR1 is SEHNR and CDR2 is FQNEAQ in the germline V gene (reference sequence). This CDR3 contains 13 residues. The germline V and J ends were trimmed by 6 bases and 7 bases, with 16 bases remaining between them. CDR3 sequence reads: CASSSGQIREQYF. For the CDR3, the DNA is TGTGCCAGCAGTTCCGGACAGATTCGGGAGCAGTACTTC.

This chain joins TRBV5-6 and TRBJ2-2, with 12 nucleotides matching TRBD1. The length of the CDR3 is 18 residues. Per the germline V gene, CDR1 is SGHDT and CDR2 is YYEEEE. V lost 2 bases, J lost 4 bases, and 9 bases stayed unmatched. CDR3 in amino acids: CASSFLVPGQGATGELFF. The CDR3 nucleotides are TGTGCCAGCAGCTTTTTGGTTCCGGGACAGGGGGCCACCGGGGAGCTGTTTTTT.

The chain joins TRBV9 to TRBJ2-3, with no clear D. Trimming took 0 bases from V and 6 from J, leaving 14 bases between them. This CDR3 is 15 amino acids long. Germline-derived CDR1 and CDR2 are SGDLS and YYNGEE. CDR3 sequence: CASSVARASRDTQYF. As DNA, the CDR3 is TGTGCCAGCAGCGTAGCTAGGGCCTCTCGGGATACGCAGTATTTT.

This clone was counted a single time. The rearrangement links TRBV6-5 to TRBJ2-6; TRBD1 or TRBD2 may be the D gene (5 bases each). Germline CDR1 and CDR2: MNHEY and SVGAGI. V lost 4 bases, J lost 1 base, and 8 bases lay in between. The CDR3 extends over 15 amino acids. The CDR3 loop is CASSSRGSGANVLTF. The CDR3 DNA reads as TGTGCCAGCAGTTCGAGGGGATCTGGGGCCAACGTCCTGACTTTC.

V is TRBV28 and J is TRBJ2-7, with a tentative D call TRBD2 (5 bases). Germline values: CDR1 MDHEN, CDR2 SYDVKM. This CDR3 is 14 amino acids long. V gave up 1 base and J gave up 6 bases, with 13 bases separating them. In DNA, the CDR3 is TGTGCCAGCAGTTTATTTGCCTTACGGGGCGAGCAGTACTTC. Protein: CASSLFALRGEQYF.

J is TRBJ2-1 and V is TRBV5-6; D gene ambiguous. CDR1 is SGHDT, CDR2 YYEEEE, per germline. This CDR3 has 13 amino acids. V was pared by 4 bases and J by 2 bases, with 7 bases between. CDR3 DNA: TGTGCCAGCAGCATCGAGACCTACAATGAGCAGTTCTTC. Translating gives CASSIETYNEQFF.

The rearrangement joins TRBV7-9 to TRBJ1-3; tentative D call: TRBD1 (6 bases). Trimming removed 4 bases from V and 0 bases from J, with 10 bases in between. This CDR3 is 15 amino acids long. Germline assignment: CDR1 SEHNR and CDR2 FQNEAQ (reference sequence). The CDR3 DNA follows: TGTGCCAGCAGCTGGCTACAGGGCTCTGGAAACACCATATATTTT. It specifies CASSWLQGSGNTIYF.